This T cell receptor beta chain was identified in a study of cytomegalovirus exposure and HLA in healthy donors. Notes on the study in general: Immune exposure data for these donors was limited to CMV serostatus.

The CDR3 extends over 15 amino acids. Germline CDR1 reads SNHLY; CDR2 reads FYNNEI. V trimming: 5 bases; J trimming: 6 bases; junction bases outside the gene matches: 9. Regarding this clone: Its specificity is not known.

The PCR contained 60 Vbeta and 13 Jbeta primers. Assay used: immunoSEQ multiplex PCR; TCRdb lists only in-frame clones, some missing. The top ten clones hold roughly 1.9% of a sample with 200,000 to 250,000 clones, 75% of them seen once. This clonotype originated in a woman in her 30s in good health and CMV-seronegative. Sequencing input: PBMCs. The chain uses TRBV2 and TRBJ1-5; 8 positions match TRBD1. CDR3 sequence: CASSIQGQGAQPQHF. Written as DNA, the CDR3 is TGTGCCAGCAGTATCCAAGGGCAGGGGGCTCAGCCCCAGCATTTT.